This T cell receptor beta chain was found in a study of vaccination effects on CD4 cells after COVID-19. Study-wide background: All participants had two doses of either the BNT162b2 or mRNA-1273 vaccine.

CDR1 MNHEY and CDR2 SVGAGI come from the germline V gene. The CDR3 extends over 14 amino acids. The V gene lost 6 bases and the J gene lost 8 bases, with 19 bases spanning the gap. The table came from immunoSEQ multiplex PCR; TCRdb's copy has only in-frame clones and leaves some out. The data hold about 54,000 clones, with roughly two thirds observed a single time. ViraFEST expansion of antigen-specific CD4+ T cells with viral peptide pools preceded sequencing. CD4+ T cells were isolated after 10 days of culture. The study found no prior SARS-CoV-2 infection in the vaccine recipients, who tested negative for nucleocapsid antibodies. Cultures had half their medium replaced with IL-2 medium on days 3 and 7. To note about this clone: Its cognate antigen is unknown.

Specimen: CD4+ T cells from PBMCs cultured with SARS-CoV-2 spike peptides, collected before COVID-19 vaccination. This sequence originates from a human donor who received a COVID-19 vaccine. V and J are TRBV6-5 and TRBJ1-2, with a weak D call TRBD1 (5 bases). CDR3 nucleotides: TGTGCCAGCAGAGCCACCGGGACCGTTTACGGCTACACCTTC. It codes for CASRATGTVYGYTF.